This paragraph covers one T cell receptor beta chain sequence. What it binds is unknown. This specimen belongs to a study of T cells after yellow fever vaccination. General study findings and limits: Bulk-population clonotypes that are abundant could appear as contaminants in FACS-sorted repertoires.

Template switching by 5'RACE produced TCR cDNA, adding a universal primer site and UMIs. TCRdb ran MiXCR on the 5' RACE reads and lists one entry per CDR3 protein. The profile shows 250,000 or so distinct CDR3 sequences, approximately 3.5% of them singletons. The material sequenced was PBMCs, taken 15 days after the yellow fever booster vaccination. The TCR originated in a man younger than 30 who received the YFV17D yellow fever vaccine.

CDR3 sequence: CSVLQGNYYGYTF. In DNA form, the CDR3 reads TGCAGCGTTTTACAGGGAAACTACTATGGCTACACCTTC. The rearrangement uses TRBV29-1 and TRBJ1-2, with D tentatively TRBD1 (6 bases). CDR3 size: 13 residues. Trimming took off 5 bases at V and 3 bases at J, with 13 bases between the two ends. CDR1 and CDR2 (germline): SQVTM, ANQGSEA.